Here is one T cell receptor beta chain with its context. Its target is unknown. Roughly 2 micrograms of genomic DNA, which was extracted from cryopreserved PBMCs, served as the material used for the TCR beta libraries. This specimen belongs to a study of cytotoxic CD8 clonotypes in ibrutinib-treated CLL. The ends were cut back, 5 bases at V and 7 bases at J, with 11 bases in the middle. This CDR3 spans 12 amino acids. CDR1 SEHNR and CDR2 FQNEAQ come from the germline V gene (reference sequence). Study findings and constraints: Sustained-remission patients were sampled at one set of times and progressing patients at different ones. Patients showed higher baseline clonality than age-matched healthy donors, and it tracked circulating CD8+ T-cell counts.

The repertoire was sequenced with immunoSEQ multiplex PCR; TCRdb's copy has only in-frame clones and lacks some. The data hold roughly 54,000 clones, with 50% to 65% observed a single time. The rearrangement uses TRBV7-9 and TRBJ1-1; D is undetermined. The receptor's source is a human donor with chronic lymphocytic leukemia. This specimen consisted of PBMCs, obtained after 24 months of ibrutinib treatment. The chain's CDR3 is CASSVGRGEAFF. Written as DNA, the CDR3 is TGTGCCAGCAGCGTTGGGAGAGGTGAAGCTTTCTTT.